Each of the 20 T cell receptor beta chains below was sequenced from the same sample in a study of memory CD4+ T cells and cytomegalovirus serostatus. Single viable CD3+CD4+CD8-CD45RO+ cells were sorted as the memory CD4+ T cells. The repertoire was sequenced with immunoSEQ multiplex PCR; TCRdb's copy has only in-frame clones and lacks some. The data hold tens of thousands of clones, with approximately 80% observed a single time. The specimen sequenced was memory CD4+ T cells from blood. These receptors were obtained from an adult in good health and CMV-seronegative.

Turning to this clone: The junction and the germline gene differ at one end; a read error may be behind it. The rearrangement links TRBV11-2 to TRBJ2-3; 14 bases align to TRBD2. Germline V gives CDR1 SGHAT, CDR2 FQNNGV. CDR3 length: 18 residues. The chain's CDR3 is CAGSLGLAGVKSTDTQYF. CDR3 nucleotide sequence: TGTGCCGGCAGCTTGGGACTAGCGGGGGTAAAAAGCACAGATACGCAGTATTTT.

This clone showed up just once. The V and J genes are TRBV4-3 and TRBJ2-5; no reliable D call. This CDR3 is 15 amino acids long. V shed 0 bases and J shed 5 bases, with 13 bases lying between them. Per germline, CDR1 LGHNA and CDR2 YSLEER. The CDR3 sequence is CASSQEDRLRETQYF. The CDR3, as DNA: TGCGCCAGCAGCCAAGAGGATCGTCTGCGCGAGACCCAGTACTTC.

The DNA for the CDR3 is TGCAGCGTCTCCGGACTAGCGGGGGGGCCGGACGAGCAGTACTTC. This sequence encodes CSVSGLAGGPDEQYF. The chain recombines TRBV29-1 with TRBJ2-7, with 15 bases fitting TRBD2. With V trimmed by 6 bases and J by 5 bases, 8 bases remained unmatched. The CDR3 extends over 15 amino acids. Germline CDR1 SQVTM, CDR2 ANQGSEA.

The gene calls are TRBV7-9 and TRBJ1-4; no firm D call. V dropped 1 base and J dropped 5 bases, with 5 bases sitting between them. CDR1 is SEHNR and CDR2 is FQNEAQ in the germline V gene (reference sequence). The CDR3 contains 13 residues. The CDR3 DNA reads as TGTGCCAGCAGCTTAGGGGCAAATGAAAAACTGTTTTTT. The encoded protein is CASSLGANEKLFF.

The J gene is TRBJ1-1, the V gene TRBV27; no firm D call. Germline CDR1 MNHEY, CDR2 SMNVEV (reference sequence). With 5 bases removed from V and 5 bases from J, the gap between germline ends came to 18 bases. The CDR3 is 15 amino acids. The CDR3 sequence: CASSPRPLGGTEAFF. The DNA of the CDR3 is TGTGCCAGCAGTCCCCGACCCCTGGGAGGAACTGAAGCTTTCTTT.

This clone was seen more than once but under ten times. The rearrangement uses TRBV11-3 and TRBJ2-7; a weak D match, TRBD1 (6 bases). Germline values: CDR1 SGHNT, CDR2 YENEEA. V gave up 1 base and J gave up 6 bases, with 16 bases separating them. The CDR3 extends over 15 amino acids. The CDR3 DNA sequence: TGTGCCAGCAGCTTAGGGGGGCGGAGTGGCGTCGAGCAGTACTTC. Its protein product is CASSLGGRSGVEQYF.

The chain carries TRBV6-1 and TRBJ2-3, with TRBD1 matching 8 bases. Trimming took 5 bases from V and 6 from J; bases not matched to a gene: 7. The CDR3 is 14 residues long. The germline gives CDR1 MNHNS, CDR2 SASEGT. CDR3 nucleotides: TGTGCCAGCAGTAAAAGACAGGGGATGGATACGCAGTATTTT. The encoded protein is CASSKRQGMDTQYF.

This chain uses TRBV7-8 with TRBJ1-6, with D possibly TRBD1 on 5 matching bases. Trimming left V 0 bases short and J 9 bases short, with 18 bases between. The CDR3 runs 17 residues. The germline V gene has CDR1 SGHVS and CDR2 FQNEAQ. CDR3 nucleotides: TGTGCCAGCAGCTTAGCTGGGGGTCGGGTTATACGTTCACCCCTCCACTTT. Encoded protein: CASSLAGGRVIRSPLHF.

The J gene is TRBJ2-1, the V gene TRBV18, with 7 positions matching TRBD2. Trimming cost V 3 bases and J 4 bases; bases outside gene matches: 6. The CDR3 totals 15 residues. The V gene's germline CDR1 is KGHSH and CDR2 LQKENI. The CDR3 loop reads CASSPVSSGYNEQFF. The CDR3 DNA reads TGTGCCAGCTCACCGGTCTCTAGCGGATACAATGAGCAGTTCTTC.

V gene TRBV18 combines with J gene TRBJ1-3, with TRBD1 as a possible D gene (6 bases). V was trimmed by 4 bases and J by 1 base, leaving 11 bases between them. Germline V CDR1 and CDR2: KGHSH, LQKENI. The CDR3 spans 15 residues. CDR3 sequence (DNA): TGTGCCAGCTCACTTTACAGGGAATCTGGAAACACCATATATTTT. Amino acids: CASSLYRESGNTIYF. Looking up the rest from reference TRBV18 and TRBJ1-3 gives the full variable domain: NAGVMQNPRHLVRRRGQEARLRCSPMKGHSHVYWYRQLPEEGLKFMVYLQKENIIDESGMPKERFSAEFPKEGPSILRIQQVVRGDSAAYFCASSLYRESGNTIYFGEGSWLTVV.

The V gene is TRBV19, the J gene TRBJ1-1; D is undetermined. The CDR3 length is 15 residues. The V end was cut by 5 bases, the J end by 1 base, with 14 bases between. The germline V gene encodes CDR1 LNHDA and CDR2 SQIVND (reference sequence). The CDR3: CASSQGMGGNTEAFF. The CDR3 coding sequence is TGTGCCAGTAGTCAAGGAATGGGAGGGAACACTGAAGCTTTCTTT.

This clone was seen only once. Other DNA sequences within the sample encode an identical CDR3. This rearrangement joins TRBV6-5 to TRBJ2-1; TRBD2 aligns across 11 bases. Germline V gene data show CDR1 as MNHEY and CDR2 as SVGAGI. CDR3 length: 16 residues. Unmatched junction bases numbered 3, after V lost 0 bases and J lost 5 bases. The CDR3 nucleotides are TGTGCCAGCAGTTACTCGAGTAGCGGGGGGGACAATGAGCAGTTCTTC. It encodes CASSYSSSGGDNEQFF.

The V and J genes are TRBV6-6 and TRBJ1-2; D is unclear. Germline loops: CDR1 MNHNY, CDR2 SVGAGI (reference sequence). V lost 8 bases and J lost 3, with 10 bases in between. The length of the CDR3 is 12 residues. For the CDR3, the DNA is TGTGCCAGCCTCGTAGGTGACTATGGCTACACCTTC. Residues: CASLVGDYGYTF.

This clone has a handful of counts. V usage is TRBV21-1 and J usage is TRBJ2-5. TRBV21-1 is noted as a pseudogene. This CDR3 region has 13 residues. The CDR3 spells CASSKEEKETQYF. The CDR3 DNA reads as TGTGCCAGCAGCAAAGAAGAAAAAGAGACCCAGTACTTC.

There are a few counts of this clone. This chain joins TRBV27 and TRBJ2-5, with TRBD1 matching 7 bases. Germline CDR1 MNHEY, CDR2 SMNVEV (reference sequence). The CDR3 runs to 12 residues. V lost 4 bases and J lost 9; bases outside the gene matches: 5. CDR3 sequence reads: CASSSPQGAQYF. The DNA for the CDR3 is TGTGCCAGCAGTTCCCCCCAGGGGGCCCAGTACTTC.

The rearrangement uses TRBV6-1 and TRBJ2-2, with D possibly being TRBD1 (5 bases). The germline V gene has CDR1 MNHNS and CDR2 SASEGT. The CDR3 totals 14 residues. The V end was cut by 8 bases, the J end by 2 bases, with 12 bases between. The CDR3 region is CASLLGPNTGELFF. CDR3 in DNA: TGTGCCAGCTTATTGGGGCCAAACACCGGGGAGCTGTTTTTT.

V gene TRBV29-1 combines with J gene TRBJ2-7, with 12 bases identical to TRBD1. Germline CDR1 is SQVTM and CDR2 is ANQGSEA. The ends lost 3 bases at V and 6 bases at J; junction bases unmatched: 3. The CDR3 sequence is 13 residues long. CDR3 sequence (DNA): TGCAGCGTTGAGGGACAGGGGGCATTCGAGCAGTACTTC. Its translation is CSVEGQGAFEQYF.

This chain uses TRBV29-1 with TRBJ2-1; D assignment may be TRBD1 or TRBD2 (5 bases each). Trimming shortened V by 3 bases and J by 8 bases, and 17 bases separated the two germline ends. This CDR3 is built from 14 residues. CDR1 is SQVTM and CDR2 is ANQGSEA in the germline V gene. The CDR3 region is CSVDVVGVYDEQFF. For the CDR3, the DNA is TGCAGCGTTGACGTCGTGGGGGTGTACGATGAGCAGTTCTTC.

The chain uses TRBV30 and TRBJ1-1; 8 bases line up with TRBD1. Germline V lookup: CDR1 GTSNPN, CDR2 SVGIG (reference sequence). The length of the CDR3 is 12 residues. Trimming took 3 bases from V and 5 from J; bases not matched to a gene: 2. CDR3 nucleotide sequence: TGTGCCTGGAGGGACAGGGTAACTGAAGCTTTCTTT. This gives the protein CAWRDRVTEAFF.

The J gene is TRBJ1-1, the V gene TRBV19; 10 positions match TRBD1. V lost 7 bases and J lost 6; bases outside the gene matches: 14. CDR3 length: 16 amino acids. From germline, CDR1 is LNHDA and CDR2 SQIVND (reference sequence). The CDR3 protein is CASTRKTGGVYSEAFF. DNA for the CDR3: TGTGCCAGTACCCGGAAGACAGGGGGCGTCTACTCTGAAGCTTTCTTT. Complete variable domain (other parts from reference TRBV19 and TRBJ1-1): DGGITQSPKYLFRKEGQNVTLSCEQNLNHDAMYWYRQDPGQGLRLIYYSQIVNDFQKGDIAEGYSVSREKKESFPLTVTSAQKNPTAFYLCASTRKTGGVYSEAFFGQGTRLTVV.